The clone carrying this T cell receptor (beta chain) has a handful of counts. The antigen remains undetermined. Two oligonucleotides, mixed equimolar, formed the beta constant-region primer covering TRBC1 and TRBC2. The ligated cDNA underwent four PCR rounds using SP2 and nested alpha and beta constant-region primers. One entry per CDR3 protein results from TCRdb running MiXCR on the UMI-ligation and nested PCR reads. Altogether approximately 150,000 distinct CDR3 sequences are present, more than 15% being singletons, with the ten largest covering approximately 0.63%. CMV status came from CD4+ T cell IFNgamma after overnight CMV lysate stimulation of fresh PBMCs. The record originates from a study of naive and memory T cell subsets. Whole-study results and caveats: A few larger clonotypes appeared in naive repertoires, especially CD8, possibly memory cells re-expressing CD45RA. In naive cells, over 85% of TCR sequences were seen only once.

CDR3 length: 13 amino acids. Germline V lookup: CDR1 PRHDT, CDR2 FYEKMQ (reference sequence). Germline trimming cut 4 bases from V and 6 bases from J; bases unmatched to any gene: 1. The V and J genes are TRBV13 and TRBJ1-2; TRBD1 agrees at 11 bases. The receptor was derived from a human donor in good health. Material for sequencing was naive CD8+ T cells from blood. The CDR3 DNA sequence: TGTGCCAGCAGCTCGGGACAGGGGGATGGCTACACCTTC. Residues: CASSSGQGDGYTF.